Presented here are 10 T cell receptor beta chains from one specimen sequenced in a study of cytomegalovirus exposure and HLA in healthy donors (dated by TCRdb to the late 2010s). Library preparation employed the immunoSEQ multiplex PCR assay. For the multiplex PCR, a mixture combining 60 forward primers for TCR Vbeta segments and 13 reverse primers for TCR Jbeta segments was used. In TCRdb, the immuneACCESS table is reduced to in-frame sequences with V and J assigned. These tables do not hold every clone; where another copy was compared, an unresolved V gene accounts for under half, and the others remain unexplained. For this sample the table gives about 120,000 clones, of which approximately 75% were detected only once. The top ten constitute 1.5% to 2% of the sample. The source material was PBMCs. The receptors were gathered from a man aged 35-49 years in good health and CMV-seronegative.

J is TRBJ1-2 and V is TRBV7-9; D gene uncertain. CDR1 is SEHNR, CDR2 FQNEAQ, per germline (reference sequence). There are 13 residues in the CDR3. The V end was cut by 0 bases, the J end by 12 bases, with 14 bases between. CDR3 residues: CASSLASGQQNTF. CDR3 sequence (DNA): TGTGCCAGCAGCTTAGCGTCTGGGCAGCAAAACACCTTC.

The V and J genes are TRBV19 and TRBJ1-5, with 8 nucleotides matching TRBD1. V trimming: 7 bases; J trimming: 6 bases; junction bases outside the gene matches: 8. CDR1 is LNHDA and CDR2 is SQIVND in the germline V gene (reference sequence). This CDR3 region has 14 residues. The CDR3 DNA sequence: TGTGCCAGTAACGGACAGGGAGTTGGTCAGCCCCAGCATTTT. Translation gives CASNGQGVGQPQHF.

The chain recombines TRBV4-3 with TRBJ1-4; a weak D match, TRBD1 (5 bases). The germline gives CDR1 LGHNA, CDR2 YSLEER. V lost 1 base to trimming and J lost 3 bases, with 6 bases between them. The CDR3 runs to 14 residues. Here the CDR3 reads CASSQGDSNEKLFF. For the CDR3, the DNA is TGCGCCAGCAGCCAAGGGGACTCTAATGAAAAACTGTTTTTT.

J is TRBJ2-2 and V is TRBV7-2, with 9 bases identical to TRBD1. Germline V gene data show CDR1 as SGHTA and CDR2 as FQGNSA. CDR3 length: 15 amino acids. V trimming: 5 bases; J trimming: 6 bases; junction bases outside the gene matches: 7. The CDR3 loop reads CASSRGQGSPGELFF. DNA of the CDR3: TGTGCCAGCAGCCGCGGACAGGGGTCTCCCGGGGAGCTGTTTTTT.

This clone was found once. This chain links TRBV4-1 with TRBJ2-7, with D maybe TRBD1 (5 bases). Germline CDR1 and CDR2: MGHRA and YSYEKL. There are 16 residues in the CDR3. V lost 5 bases to trimming and J lost 3 bases, with 20 bases between them. CDR3 amino acids: CASSFQTGQRSYEQYF. The CDR3 coding sequence is TGCGCCAGCAGCTTCCAAACCGGACAAAGGAGCTACGAGCAGTACTTC.

This sequence joins TRBV29-1 and TRBJ1-1; TRBD1 matches 7 bases. Looked up from germline, CDR1 is SQVTM and CDR2 is ANQGSEA. V lost 8 bases to trimming and J lost 0 bases; unmatched junction nucleotides: 12. This CDR3 is built from 15 residues. Here the CDR3 reads CSRGTAQFLNTEAFF. The CDR3 region has the DNA TGCAGCCGAGGGACAGCGCAATTCTTGAACACTGAAGCTTTCTTT.

This rearrangement joins TRBV19 to TRBJ1-5, with TRBD1 as a possible D gene (5 bases). The V end was cut by 3 bases, the J end by 0 bases, with 9 bases between. The CDR3 is 15 amino acids. The V gene's germline CDR1 is LNHDA and CDR2 SQIVND (reference sequence). The CDR3 DNA reads as TGTGCCAGTAGTATCGGGACTTCTAGCAATCAGCCCCAGCATTTT. This sequence encodes CASSIGTSSNQPQHF.

This clone was seen once. The gene calls are TRBV5-1 and TRBJ2-5; 12 nucleotides agree with TRBD2. The J segment lost 1 base and the V segment lost 4 bases, leaving 5 bases of the junction unmatched. CDR1 SGHRS and CDR2 YFSETQ come from the germline V gene. This CDR3 region has 16 residues. The CDR3: CASSRLAGAFQETQYF. CDR3 nucleotide sequence: TGCGCCAGCAGCAGACTAGCGGGAGCCTTCCAAGAGACCCAGTACTTC. The entire variable domain, with the rest obtained from reference TRBV5-1 and TRBJ2-5, is as follows: KAGVTQTPRYLIKTRGQQVTLSCSPISGHRSVSWYQQTPGQGLQFLFEYFSETQRNKGNFPGRFSGRQFSNSRSEMNVSTLELGDSALYLCASSRLAGAFQETQYFGPGTRLLVL.

The CDR3 loop reads CASSLTATYNEQFF. The CDR3, as DNA: TGTGCCAGCAGTTTGACAGCTACCTACAATGAGCAGTTCTTC. The genes are TRBV6-6 and TRBJ2-1, with a possible D match to TRBD1 (5 bases). Trimming removed 4 bases from V and 2 bases from J, with 9 bases in between. Looked up from germline, CDR1 is MNHNY and CDR2 is SVGAGI (reference sequence). The CDR3 is 14 amino acids.

This clone was found once. The rearrangement links TRBV5-1 to TRBJ1-1; 7 bases map to TRBD1. The ends lost 3 bases at V and 1 base at J; junction bases unmatched: 9. The length of the CDR3 is 16 residues. Per germline, CDR1 SGHRS and CDR2 YFSETQ. CDR3 sequence reads: CASSSGQMGGNTEAFF. The CDR3 DNA is TGCGCCAGCAGCTCGGGACAGATGGGCGGGAACACTGAAGCTTTCTTT.